Following are 20 T cell receptor beta chains from one sample sequenced in a study of blood T cell repertoires in COVID-19. Produced via immunoSEQ multiplex PCR; TCRdb's table is partial and in-frame only. The sample has fewer than 200,000 clones, approximately 79% seen once. The sequencing sample was made of peripheral blood. These receptors originate from an elderly woman with acute or convalescent COVID-19.

The V gene is TRBV5-1, the J gene TRBJ2-3, with D possibly TRBD1 on 6 matching bases. Germline V lookup: CDR1 SGHRS, CDR2 YFSETQ. V shed 7 bases and J shed 7 bases, with 22 bases lying between them. The CDR3 is made up of 15 amino acids. CDR3: CASSLGGQGMYTQYF. For the CDR3, the DNA is TGCGCCAGCTCCTTAGGTGGGCAGGGGATGTATACGCAGTATTTT.

The count of this clone is one. This rearrangement joins TRBV6-5 to TRBJ2-3; D possibly corresponds to TRBD2 (5 bases). Trimming left V 6 bases short and J 0 bases short, with 10 bases between. Germline CDR1 and CDR2: MNHEY and SVGAGI. CDR3 length: 14 amino acids. In DNA form, the CDR3 reads TGTGCCAGCAGGCCCGGGATTAGCACAGATACGCAGTATTTT. This codes for CASRPGISTDTQYF.

CDR3 nucleotides: TGTGCCAGCAGCTCCCGGGACAGGGGTGACACTGAAGCTTTCTTT. Protein: CASSSRDRGDTEAFF. The V and J genes are TRBV7-9 and TRBJ1-1; 10 bases align to TRBD1. This CDR3 is 15 amino acids long. V lost 4 bases and J lost 3; bases outside the gene matches: 5. Germline V CDR1 and CDR2: SEHNR, FQNEAQ (reference sequence).

This rearrangement joins TRBV19 to TRBJ2-1, with unresolved D. Between the trimmed V and J ends, which lost 9 bases and 4 bases, there was a span of 13 bases. From germline, CDR1 is LNHDA and CDR2 SQIVND (reference sequence). The CDR3 has 13 amino acids. The CDR3 nucleotides are TGTGCCAGCGCAAGCAGGCCATACAATGAGCAGTTCTTC. Its protein product is CASASRPYNEQFF.

This clone showed up just a few times. The J gene is TRBJ1-4, the V gene TRBV4-1; 7 nucleotides agree with TRBD1. Unmatched junction bases numbered 2, after V lost 0 bases and J lost 4 bases. The V gene's germline CDR1 is MGHRA and CDR2 YSYEKL. CDR3 length equals 15 residues. The CDR3 DNA reads TGCGCCAGCAGCCAAGAGACAGGGATTAATGAAAAACTGTTTTTT. Its protein product is CASSQETGINEKLFF.

There are a few counts of this clone. This chain links TRBV3-1 (or the pseudogene TRBV3-2) with TRBJ2-7, with 11 bases lining up with TRBD2. CDR3 length equals 15 residues. Germline V gene data show CDR1 as LGHDT and CDR2 as YNNKEL (reference sequence). V dropped 6 bases and J dropped 0; count of bases not matched to a gene: 4. The CDR3, as DNA: TGTGCCAGCAGTAAGACTAGCGGGGCCTCCTACGAGCAGTACTTC. As protein: CASSKTSGASYEQYF.

The gene calls are TRBV28 and TRBJ2-3; weak D call: TRBD1 (5 bases). V shed 7 bases and J shed 4 bases, with 9 bases lying between them. The CDR3 length is 12 residues. CDR1 and CDR2 (germline): MDHEN, SYDVKM. CDR3 sequence: CASKGSSDTQYF. The CDR3 DNA reads TGTGCCAGCAAGGGGTCTTCAGATACGCAGTATTTT.

The chain recombines TRBV28 with TRBJ2-6; 9 positions agree with TRBD1. V was pared by 8 bases and J by 0 bases, with 5 bases of the junction left unmatched. The CDR3 loop spans 16 amino acids. Germline CDR1 and CDR2: MDHEN and SYDVKM. In DNA form, the CDR3 reads TGTGCCAGCCGAGAGACAGGGGGCTCTGGGGCCAACGTCCTGACTTTC. Its protein product is CASRETGGSGANVLTF.

The chain recombines TRBV19 with TRBJ2-3; TRBD2 matches at 8 bases. CDR3 length: 16 residues. The ends lost 3 bases at V and 3 bases at J; junction bases unmatched: 8. Germline V gene sequence: CDR1 LNHDA, CDR2 SQIVND (reference sequence). As DNA, the CDR3 is TGTGCCAGTAGTATTTCGGCTAGCGGGCGGACAGATACGCAGTATTTT. It is translated as CASSISASGRTDTQYF.

This clone was detected ten times or more. The chain combines TRBV7-2 with TRBJ2-3; D is ambiguous. This CDR3 is built from 13 residues. Trimming took off 1 base at V and 2 bases at J, with 4 bases between the two ends. Germline V lookup: CDR1 SGHTA, CDR2 FQGNSA. As DNA, the CDR3 is TGTGCCAGCAGCTTAGGCGACACAGATACGCAGTATTTT. Translated, it gives CASSLGDTDTQYF.

The CDR3 bases are TGTGCCAGCAGGGGACAGGGGGGTCACGAGCAGTACTTC. Amino acid sequence: CASRGQGGHEQYF. The rearrangement links TRBV7-2 to TRBJ2-7; 11 bases align to TRBD1. The V segment lost 6 bases and the J segment 5 bases; nucleotides outside the gene matches: 3. The CDR3 runs to 13 residues. Germline CDR1 and CDR2: SGHTA and FQGNSA.

This clone was counted only a few times. This sequence joins TRBV9 and TRBJ2-1; 8 nucleotides match TRBD2. CDR3 size: 14 residues. Germline V gene data show CDR1 as SGDLS and CDR2 as YYNGEE. Losses at the gene ends were 0 bases for V and 7 bases for J; bases not matched to a gene: 3. The CDR3 spells CASSVAGGANEQFF. In DNA, the CDR3 is TGTGCCAGCAGCGTAGCGGGAGGGGCGAATGAGCAGTTCTTC.

The chain combines TRBV7-8 with TRBJ2-1; 7 bases fit TRBD1. Per germline, CDR1 SGHVS and CDR2 FQNEAQ. Unmatched junction bases numbered 14, after V lost 5 bases and J lost 4 bases. The CDR3 totals 17 residues. The CDR3 protein is CASSPRAISGGYNEQFF. DNA for the CDR3: TGTGCCAGCAGCCCACGAGCCATATCAGGGGGTTACAATGAGCAGTTCTTC.

The chain is built from TRBV6-6 and TRBJ1-5; TRBD1 matches 9 bases. The trim removed 2 bases at V and 2 bases at J, leaving 1 base unmatched. The CDR3 loop spans 15 amino acids. In germline, CDR1 is MNHNY, CDR2 SVGAGI (reference sequence). The CDR3 sequence: CASSYRTGGNQPQHF. The CDR3 region has the DNA TGTGCCAGCAGTTACCGGACAGGGGGCAATCAGCCCCAGCATTTT.

This chain uses TRBV5-1 with TRBJ2-1; 10 nucleotides agree with TRBD2. The CDR3 totals 16 residues. The junction had 9 bases not matched to a gene; V was cut back by 0 bases and J by 9 bases. CDR1 and CDR2 from the germline V gene are SGHRS and YFSETQ. The CDR3 spells CASSLEVASGSLEQFF. In DNA, the CDR3 is TGCGCCAGCAGCTTGGAGGTGGCTAGCGGGAGTCTTGAGCAGTTCTTC.

A few counts support this clone. The chain joins TRBV5-5 to TRBJ1-1, with 7 nucleotides matching TRBD1. V trimming: 4 bases; J trimming: 1 base; junction bases outside the gene matches: 10. The length of the CDR3 is 16 residues. CDR1 and CDR2 (germline): SGHKS, YYEKEE (reference sequence). CDR3 loop: CASSPMLDRENTEAFF. CDR3 bases: TGTGCCAGCAGCCCAATGCTCGACAGGGAGAACACTGAAGCTTTCTTT. The full variable domain, in which reference TRBV5-5 and TRBJ1-1 provide the parts outside the CDR3, is DAGVTQSPTHLIKTRGQQVTLRCSPISGHKSVSWYQQVLGQGPQFIFQYYEKEERGRGNFPDRFSARQFPNYSSELNVNALLLGDSALYLCASSPMLDRENTEAFFGQGTRLTVV.

V usage is TRBV4-2 and J usage is TRBJ1-1, with D possibly being TRBD1 (5 bases). This CDR3 is built from 16 residues. Germline CDR1 is LGHNA and CDR2 is YNFKEQ. V was clipped by 4 bases and J by 1 base, with 16 bases between them. This CDR3 is CASSPPLGGENTEAFF. Here the CDR3 DNA reads TGTGCCAGCAGCCCCCCTCTTGGAGGGGAGAACACTGAAGCTTTCTTT.

The V call is TRBV11-2, the J call TRBJ1-4; tentative D call: TRBD1 (6 bases). The germline CDR1 and CDR2 sequences are SGHAT and FQNNGV. V was clipped by 4 bases and J by 3 bases, with 12 bases between them. This CDR3 has 15 residues. This CDR3 is CASSSLDSSNEKLFF. CDR3 DNA sequence: TGTGCCAGCAGCTCGTTGGACAGCTCTAATGAAAAACTGTTTTTT.

The V call is TRBV9, the J call TRBJ1-4; 10 bases match TRBD1. The V and J ends lost 4 bases and 4 bases, in that order; junction bases with no gene match: 7. Germline CDR1 reads SGDLS; CDR2 reads YYNGEE. The CDR3 has 16 residues. In DNA, the CDR3 is TGTGCCAGCAGCCTAGACGGGACAGGGGATAATGAAAAACTGTTTTTT. This codes for CASSLDGTGDNEKLFF.

The chain recombines TRBV28 with TRBJ1-1, with TRBD1 matching over 10 bases. V shed 6 bases and J 3 bases; nucleotides not matched to a gene: 7. The CDR3 is 15 residues long. From germline, CDR1 is MDHEN and CDR2 SYDVKM. This CDR3 is CASSPGTGAYTEAFF. The DNA for the CDR3 is TGTGCCAGCAGCCCGGGGACAGGGGCGTACACTGAAGCTTTCTTT.